This is a list of T cell receptor beta chains from one sample in a study of response to subunit inactivated influenza vaccine. In TCRdb, the RT-PCR reads were re-called with MiXCR into one record per CDR3 protein. Seen here are 180,000 or so distinct CDR3 sequences, 9.5% to 15% observed once, and the top ten hold around 32%. This sample also belongs to another study, concerning T cells expressing NK-cell markers.

The sequenced sample was CD8+ T cells sorted from PBMCs, obtained 12 days after vaccination. These receptors were collected from a man in his forties or fifties who received an inactivated influenza vaccine. Both conserved end residues are part of each CDR3. The D gene is left open where the match is weak. Clone size is shown for a subset of rows, as once, few, many or a class of expanded clone.

TRBD1,few,TRBJ2-1,TRBV25-1,CASRGPGGSYNEQFF,TGTGCCAGCAGGGGTCCAGGGGGCTCCTACAATGAGCAGTTCTTC
TRBD2,few,TRBJ2-1,TRBV9,CASSVDPGTSGVPYNEQFF,TGTGCCAGCAGCGTAGACCCCGGGACTAGCGGGGTTCCCTACAATGAGCAGTTCTTC
-,few,TRBJ2-1,TRBV5-8,CASSLASPHNEQFF,TGTGCCAGCAGCTTGGCTAGCCCGCACAATGAGCAGTTCTTC
-,-,TRBJ2-1,TRBV29-1,CSVEGHPGPRTYNEQFF,TGCAGCGTTGAAGGGCACCCGGGACCTAGAACCTACAATGAGCAGTTCTTC
-,many,TRBJ2-1,TRBV6-2/TRBV6-3,CASSYSGGTYNEQFF,TGTGCCAGCAGTTACTCGGGCGGGACTTACAATGAGCAGTTCTTC
TRBD2,many,TRBJ2-7,TRBV7-2,CASSSGTSGYEQYF,TGTGCCAGCAGCTCCGGGACTAGCGGCTACGAGCAGTACTTC
-,-,TRBJ1-6,TRBV5-5,CASSLYEVRRYSPLHF,TGTGCCAGCAGCTTGTATGAAGTCAGGCGATATTCACCCCTCCACTTT
-,few,TRBJ2-1,TRBV10-2,CASSEVSINEQFF,TGCGCCAGCAGTGAGGTCTCTATCAATGAGCAGTTCTTC
-,many,TRBJ1-4,TRBV7-9,CASSRYEGEKLFF,TGTGCCAGCAGCCGTTATGAGGGGGAAAAACTGTTTTTT
TRBD2,few,TRBJ2-1,TRBV14,CASSLLGGLAALDEQFF,TGTGCCAGCAGCCTCCTGGGGGGACTAGCCGCCCTCGATGAGCAGTTCTTC
-,many,TRBJ2-5,TRBV7-7,CASSLGAAEQETQYF,TGTGCCAGCAGCTTAGGTGCAGCGGAACAAGAGACCCAGTACTTC
TRBD2,-,TRBJ2-7,TRBV4-2,CASSQEYPSGTYEQYF,TGTGCCAGCAGCCAAGAGTATCCTAGCGGGACCTACGAGCAGTACTTC
-,few,TRBJ1-1,TRBV19,CASSMGGRSEAFF,TGTGCCAGTAGTATGGGAGGAAGGTCTGAAGCTTTCTTT
-,few,TRBJ2-3,TRBV28,CASSLNTDTQYF,TGTGCCAGCAGCCTTAACACAGATACGCAGTATTTT
TRBD1,few,TRBJ1-4,TRBV12-3/TRBV12-4,CASRETGNEKLFF,TGTGCCAGCAGGGAGACAGGGAATGAAAAACTGTTTTTT
TRBD2,-,TRBJ2-1,TRBV7-6,CASSLRAGGNYNEQFF,TGTGCCAGCAGCTTAAGGGCGGGGGGGAACTACAATGAGCAGTTCTTC
-,-,TRBJ2-5,TRBV28,CASSSTRKETQYF,TGTGCCAGCAGTTCAACACGGAAAGAGACCCAGTACTTC
-,few,TRBJ2-7,TRBV5-1,CASSPEGGRSYEQYF,TGCGCCAGCAGCCCGGAGGGAGGTCGATCGTACGAGCAGTACTTC
-,few,TRBJ1-5,TRBV20-1,CSANSQDGPQPQHF,TGCAGTGCTAACTCTCAGGATGGGCCTCAGCCCCAGCATTTT
TRBD1,-,TRBJ2-7,TRBV7-9,CASSLGQGSHEQYF,TGTGCCAGCAGCTTAGGACAGGGGTCCCACGAGCAGTACTTC
TRBD2,-,TRBJ2-7,TRBV6-5,CASSYDSGASYEQYF,TGTGCCAGCAGTTACGATAGCGGGGCTTCCTACGAGCAGTACTTC
-,-,TRBJ2-5,TRBV9,CASSVAGGSALDTQYF,TGTGCCAGCAGCGTAGCCGGGGGCAGCGCATTGGACACCCAGTACTTC
-,-,TRBJ1-1,TRBV25-1,CASSDGLPAEAFF,TGTGCCAGCAGTGACGGGCTTCCGGCTGAAGCTTTCTTT
TRBD1,many,TRBJ2-7,TRBV29-1,CSVAWAGTGNYEQYF,TGCAGCGTTGCCTGGGCCGGGACAGGGAATTACGAGCAGTACTTC
TRBD1,few,TRBJ2-7,TRBV29-1,CSVKNRGSYEQYF,TGCAGCGTTAAAAACAGGGGGTCCTACGAGCAGTACTTC
-,many,TRBJ2-7,TRBV12-3/TRBV12-4,CASSLSGVTYEQYF,TGTGCCAGCAGTTTATCCGGCGTAACCTACGAGCAGTACTTC
TRBD2,few,TRBJ2-5,TRBV12-3/TRBV12-4,CASSFERGGLQETQYF,TGTGCCAGCAGTTTCGAGCGGGGGGGCCTCCAAGAGACCCAGTACTTC
-,few,TRBJ2-3,TRBV29-1,CSVGTGTDTQYF,TGCAGCGTGGGGACGGGCACAGATACGCAGTATTTT